These 9 T cell receptor beta chains were all obtained from the same sample, sequenced in a study of response to subunit inactivated influenza vaccine. TCRdb independently ran MiXCR on the RT-PCR reads; one entry per CDR3 protein. The sample lists about 520,000 distinct CDR3 sequences, roughly 7.9% occurring once. This sample comprised PBMCs from blood, obtained around 25 months after vaccination. The receptors were gathered from a man aged 50 to 69 who received an inactivated influenza vaccine.

This clonotype was seen ten or more times. The chain has TRBV10-1 and TRBJ2-7, with D possibly being TRBD1 (5 bases). Per the germline V gene, CDR1 is WNHNN and CDR2 is SYGVQD (reference sequence). This CDR3 is built from 13 residues. Trimming cost V 5 bases and J 2 bases, with 10 bases left between them. This chain's CDR3 is CASSPGSTYEQYF. For the CDR3, the DNA is TGCGCCAGCAGTCCAGGGTCCACCTACGAGCAGTACTTC.

The V call is TRBV7-6, the J call TRBJ1-5, with D hard to call. From germline, CDR1 is SGHVS and CDR2 FNYEAQ. Trimming shortened V by 1 base and J by 6 bases, and 13 bases separated the two germline ends. The CDR3 contains 15 residues. In DNA, the CDR3 is TGTGCCAGCAGCTTAGGACCCTCGGCGGGTCAGCCCCAGCATTTT. Translated, it gives CASSLGPSAGQPQHF.

This clonotype was picked up a small number of times. The chain links TRBV28 to TRBJ2-3; D might be TRBD1 or TRBD2, each matching 6 bases. This CDR3 contains 14 residues. V lost 7 bases to trimming and J lost 6 bases, with 17 bases between them. In germline, CDR1 is MDHEN, CDR2 SYDVKM. The CDR3 spells CASTKTGAGDTQYF. The CDR3 DNA follows: TGTGCCAGCACCAAGACGGGGGCCGGGGATACGCAGTATTTT.

The chain combines TRBV30 with TRBJ2-3; TRBD2 is a possible D gene (6 bases). V dropped 5 bases and J dropped 2 bases, with 20 bases sitting between them. CDR1 GTSNPN and CDR2 SVGIG come from the germline V gene (reference sequence). This CDR3 spans 16 amino acids. CDR3 sequence: CAWGTGLLADTDTQYF. The CDR3 DNA reads TGTGCCTGGGGGACGGGACTTCTCGCGGACACAGATACGCAGTATTTT. Complete variable domain (other parts from reference TRBV30 and TRBJ2-3): SQTIHQWPATLVQPVGSPLSLECTVEGTSNPNLYWYRQAAGRGLQLLFYSVGIGQISSEVPQNLSASRPQDRQFILSSKKLLLSDSGFYLCAWGTGLLADTDTQYFGPGTRLTVL.

V usage is TRBV2 and J usage is TRBJ2-3, with D perhaps matching TRBD1 (5 bases). Germline V gives CDR1 SNHLY, CDR2 FYNNEI. Between the trimmed V and J ends, which lost 6 bases and 6 bases, there was a span of 16 bases. This CDR3 spans 14 amino acids. The CDR3 bases are TGTGCCAGCAGGCAAGAGGCAGGGTCCGATACGCAGTATTTT. It is translated as CASRQEAGSDTQYF.

The chain uses TRBV28 and TRBJ2-5; either TRBD1 or TRBD2 may supply D (5 bases each). The ends were cut back, 6 bases at V and 3 bases at J, with 14 bases in the middle. The CDR3 length is 14 residues. Germline V gene data show CDR1 as MDHEN and CDR2 as SYDVKM. The CDR3 DNA is TGTGCCAGCAGGCCAGCCGGGACGAAAGAGACCCAGTACTTC. Translation: CASRPAGTKETQYF.

The chain employs TRBV28 and TRBJ2-6; D is perhaps TRBD2 (5 bases). V was clipped by 6 bases and J by 2 bases, with 11 bases between them. Germline V lookup: CDR1 MDHEN, CDR2 SYDVKM. This CDR3 region has 15 residues. The CDR3 loop reads CASSPIGAGANVLTF. The CDR3 DNA reads as TGTGCCAGCAGCCCCATCGGGGCTGGGGCCAACGTCCTGACTTTC.

The gene calls are TRBV27 and TRBJ2-3, with a tentative D call TRBD2 (5 bases). CDR1 MNHEY and CDR2 SMNVEV come from the germline V gene (reference sequence). Trimming removed 6 bases from V and 3 bases from J, with 22 bases in between. CDR3 length: 17 residues. CDR3 sequence: CASSMLEGPSGTDTQYF. The CDR3 DNA reads TGTGCCAGCAGCATGTTAGAGGGCCCATCCGGAACAGATACGCAGTATTTT.

This clonotype was counted only a few times. The chain has TRBV12-3 or TRBV12-4 and TRBJ2-1; the match to TRBD1 covers 8 bases. Trimming at V came to 6 bases and at J to 8 bases, leaving 6 bases not matched to a gene. There are 13 residues in the CDR3. Here the CDR3 reads CASSSGQGYEQFF. CDR3 sequence (DNA): TGTGCCAGCAGCTCCGGACAGGGCTATGAGCAGTTCTTC.